The 5 T cell receptor delta chains below all came from one sample that was sequenced in a study of gamma-delta T cells after stem cell transplantation. TCRdb re-called the RT-PCR reads with CATT. The sample records 2,000 to 2,500 delta-chain clones, 6% to 9% being singletons. Sequencing input: gamma-delta T cells. The receptors were gathered from a human donor. It is not recorded whose cells these are; they may come from a transplant donor.

Turning to this clone: A far larger clone is one base from this, pointing to a likely read error. Other DNA variants within this sample encode the same CDR3. The CDR3 nucleotides read TGTGCCTGTGACACCGTGGGGGGCCAGGGGGATACGGTTTCCGATAAACTCATCTTT. This encodes CACDTVGGQGDTVSDKLIF. The rearrangement joins TRDV2 to TRDJ1, with 10 nucleotides matching TRDD3. Germline V gives CDR1 GEAIGNYY, CDR2 EKD. CDR3 length: 19 amino acids. J lost 3 bases, V lost 0 bases, and 15 bases had no gene match.

As for this clone: This could be a read error, since a much larger clone is one nucleotide away. This chain joins TRDV2 and TRDJ1; weak D call: TRDD3 (6 bases). The germline CDR1 and CDR2 sequences are GEAIGNYY and EKD. The CDR3 has 13 residues. CDR3 sequence reads: CACDGLGTDKPIF. In nucleotides, the CDR3 is TGTGCCTGTGACGGACTGGGCACCGATAAACCCATCTTT.

Concerning this clone: A far larger clone lies a single base away; this is likely a read error. The chain uses TRDV2 and TRDJ3; the match to TRDD3 covers 12 bases. In germline, CDR1 is GEAIGNYY, CDR2 EKD. The CDR3 has 18 amino acids. The ends lost 0 bases at V and 5 bases at J; junction bases unmatched: 4. DNA for the CDR3: TGTGCCTGTGACACCCTGGGGGATACGATCCGGGACACCCGACAGATGTTTTTC. Its translation: CACDTLGDTIRDTRQMFF.

By share of the sample, this clone is large. Additional DNA sequences in this sample encode the identical CDR3. The chain joins TRDV2 to TRDJ1; 11 bases are a match to TRDD3. V trimming: 2 bases; J trimming: 4 bases; junction bases outside the gene matches: 11. CDR1 and CDR2 from the germline V gene are GEAIGNYY and EKD. This CDR3 region has 17 residues. CDR3 sequence (DNA): TGTGCCTGTGACAAACTGGGGGATATAGTTCTCATCGATAAACTCATCTTT. Residues: CACDKLGDIVLIDKLIF.

This chain uses TRDV2 with TRDJ1; 8 positions agree with TRDD3. CDR3 length: 17 residues. CDR1 and CDR2 from the germline V gene are GEAIGNYY and EKD. V gave up 0 bases and J gave up 10 bases; unmatched junction bases: 18. CDR3 sequence: CACDTVGDTSGGRGLIF. As DNA, the CDR3 is TGTGCCTGTGACACCGTTGGGGATACTTCTGGGGGGAGAGGACTCATCTTT.